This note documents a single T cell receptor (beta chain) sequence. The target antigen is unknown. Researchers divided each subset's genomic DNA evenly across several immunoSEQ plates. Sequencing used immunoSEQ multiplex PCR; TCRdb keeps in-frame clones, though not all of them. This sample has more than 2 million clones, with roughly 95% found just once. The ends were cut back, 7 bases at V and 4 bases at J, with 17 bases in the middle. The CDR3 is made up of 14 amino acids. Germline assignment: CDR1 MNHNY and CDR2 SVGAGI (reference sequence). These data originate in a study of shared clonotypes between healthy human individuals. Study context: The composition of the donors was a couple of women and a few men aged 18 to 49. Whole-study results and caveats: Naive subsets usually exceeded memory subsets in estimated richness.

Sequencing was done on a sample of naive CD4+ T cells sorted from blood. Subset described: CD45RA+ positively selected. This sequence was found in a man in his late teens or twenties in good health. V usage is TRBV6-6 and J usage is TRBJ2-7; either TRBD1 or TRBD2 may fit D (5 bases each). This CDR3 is CASTLRGRGYEQYF. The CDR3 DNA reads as TGTGCCAGCACCCTACGGGGACGGGGTTACGAGCAGTACTTC.